This record looks at one T cell receptor (beta chain) sequence and its context. Its specificity is not known. Germline V CDR1 and CDR2: SQVTM, ANQGSEA. The CDR3 runs 10 residues. Trimming left V 3 bases short and J 9 bases short, with 6 bases between. In making TCR beta libraries, quantitative 5'-RACE with molecular barcodes was used. TCRdb independently ran MiXCR on the 5' RACE reads; one entry per CDR3 protein. There are some 330,000 distinct CDR3 sequences in the sample; 6.5% to 10% occur only once, and roughly 15% lies in the top ten. This sample is part of a study of CD8 T cells in ankylosing spondylitis. Study results and caveats: Clones linked to disease, bearing a CD8+ phenotype, were relatively rare in peripheral blood. Previous work reported some of these motif variants in the synovial fluid and blood of reactive arthritis. What seemed typical of ankylosing spondylitis blood was a TCR beta motif built from eight highly homologous variants.

Source material: blood, either unsorted or a sorted T cell fraction (not recorded which). The TCR comes from a male donor with ankylosing spondylitis. This sequence joins TRBV29-1 and TRBJ2-1, with D unresolved. CDR3 DNA: TGCAGCGTTGAGACGGTTGAGCAGTTCTTC. Protein sequence: CSVETVEQFF.